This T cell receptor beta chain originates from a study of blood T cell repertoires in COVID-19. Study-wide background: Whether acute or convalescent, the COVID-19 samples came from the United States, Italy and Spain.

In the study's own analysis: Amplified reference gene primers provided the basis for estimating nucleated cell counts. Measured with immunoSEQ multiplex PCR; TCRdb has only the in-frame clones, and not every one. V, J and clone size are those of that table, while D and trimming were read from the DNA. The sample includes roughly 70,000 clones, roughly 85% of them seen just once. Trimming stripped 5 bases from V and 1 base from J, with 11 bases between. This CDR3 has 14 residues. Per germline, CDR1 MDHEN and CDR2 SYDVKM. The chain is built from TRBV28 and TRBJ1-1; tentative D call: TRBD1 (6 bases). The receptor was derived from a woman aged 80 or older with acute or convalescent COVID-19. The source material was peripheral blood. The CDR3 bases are TGTGCCAGCAGTGGGGGGGCTTGGAACACTGAAGCTTTCTTT. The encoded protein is CASSGGAWNTEAFF.